The 18 T cell receptor beta chains in this list originate from one sample, sequenced in a study of cytotoxic CD8 clonotypes in ibrutinib-treated CLL. This table comes from immunoSEQ multiplex PCR, and its TCRdb copy is limited to in-frame clones, with some not included. The data show some 300,000 clones, more than 65% seen once. The source material was PBMCs, sampled before ibrutinib treatment. Receptors originate from a human donor with chronic lymphocytic leukemia.

The genes are TRBV7-2 and TRBJ2-6, with a weak D call TRBD1 (6 bases). Germline V gene lookup returns CDR1 SGHTA and CDR2 FQGNSA. Trimming removed 5 bases from V and 1 base from J, with 12 bases in between. The CDR3 is 16 amino acids. CDR3 loop: CASSPWTVSGANVLTF. DNA of the CDR3: TGTGCCAGCAGCCCCTGGACAGTGTCTGGGGCCAACGTCCTGACTTTC.

J is TRBJ2-7 and V is TRBV29-1; no definite D call. Germline CDR1 SQVTM, CDR2 ANQGSEA. The length of the CDR3 is 13 residues. V lost 1 base, J lost 3 bases, and 10 bases lay in between. The CDR3 sequence: CSVEVVTDYEQYF. The CDR3 bases are TGCAGCGTTGAAGTCGTTACAGACTACGAGCAGTACTTC.

This clone has only a few counts. V gene TRBV7-9 combines with J gene TRBJ1-2; no firm D call. Germline V CDR1 and CDR2: SEHNR, FQNEAQ (reference sequence). V dropped 1 base and J dropped 3 bases, with 15 bases sitting between them. The CDR3 extends over 16 amino acids. Here the CDR3 reads CASSLDVGSPHYGYTF. In DNA, the CDR3 is TGTGCCAGCAGCTTAGATGTCGGTAGCCCCCACTATGGCTACACCTTC.

The chain has TRBV23-1 and TRBJ2-7, with D possibly being TRBD1 (6 bases). TRBV23-1 has ORF status, its function being uncertain. The CDR3 consists of 15 residues. V lost 8 bases to trimming and J lost 3 bases, with 20 bases between them. CDR3 in amino acids: CASGTRRAGCYEQYF. Here the CDR3 DNA reads TGCGCCAGCGGGACAAGAAGGGCAGGGTGCTACGAGCAGTACTTC.

The table lists this clone with a count of one. V and J are TRBV14 and TRBJ2-4, with 8 bases that match TRBD2. The germline gives CDR1 SGHDN, CDR2 FVKESK. The CDR3 is 16 residues long. V shed 1 base, J shed 0 bases, and the junction held 2 bases outside the gene matches. CDR3 amino acids: CASSQGLAGAKNIQYF. CDR3 bases: TGTGCCAGCAGCCAAGGTCTAGCGGGAGCCAAAAACATTCAGTACTTC.

The V gene is TRBV18, the J gene TRBJ1-3, with a tentative D call TRBD1 (6 bases). The CDR3 totals 15 residues. Trimming took 3 bases from V and 3 from J, leaving 12 bases between them. Germline lookup yields CDR1 KGHSH and CDR2 LQKENI. CDR3 coding DNA: TGTGCCAGCTCACCTGTAGGACAGTATGGAAACACCATATATTTT. This sequence encodes CASSPVGQYGNTIYF.

In this sample, this clone turned up many times. The chain is built from TRBV7-2 and TRBJ2-7; 9 bases match TRBD2. This CDR3 contains 14 residues. Germline trimming cut 5 bases from V and 5 bases from J; bases unmatched to any gene: 7. Germline-derived CDR1 and CDR2 are SGHTA and FQGNSA. Here the CDR3 DNA reads TGTGCCAGCAGCACAGGGACTAGCTTTAACGAGCAGTACTTC. Translation gives CASSTGTSFNEQYF.

The chain joins TRBV7-9 to TRBJ2-4; the match to TRBD2 covers 7 bases. The germline CDR1 and CDR2 sequences are SEHNR and FQNEAQ (reference sequence). The CDR3 extends over 16 amino acids. The V and J ends lost 6 bases and 2 bases, in that order; junction bases with no gene match: 10. The CDR3: CASSPPGGLSKNIQYF. The CDR3 DNA follows: TGTGCCAGCAGTCCACCCGGGGGACTATCCAAAAACATTCAGTACTTC.

The V call is TRBV15, the J call TRBJ1-2, with 12 bases aligning to TRBD1. The length of the CDR3 is 16 residues. Germline V gene data show CDR1 as LNHNV and CDR2 as YYDKDF (reference sequence). J lost 8 bases, V lost 4 bases, and 11 bases had no gene match. The DNA for the CDR3 is TGTGCCACCAGCATGGGGGGCGGGACAGGGGGCGAGGGCTACACCTTC. Translation gives CATSMGGGTGGEGYTF.

The chain combines TRBV6-5 with TRBJ2-2; D may be TRBD1 or TRBD2 (5 bases each). CDR3 length: 14 amino acids. Per germline, CDR1 MNHEY and CDR2 SVGAGI. The V end lost 0 bases, the J end lost 5 bases, and 7 bases lay between the germline ends. Here the CDR3 DNA reads TGTGCCAGCAGTTACTCGGGGGAAACCGGGGAGCTGTTTTTT. Translation: CASSYSGETGELFF.

The chain employs TRBV7-2 and TRBJ2-5; the D gene could be TRBD1 or TRBD2 (5 bases each). With 1 base removed from V and 5 bases from J, the gap between germline ends came to 11 bases. This CDR3 is 14 amino acids long. Germline lookup yields CDR1 SGHTA and CDR2 FQGNSA. CDR3 residues: CASSLGDALETQYF. Written as DNA, the CDR3 is TGTGCCAGCAGCTTAGGGGACGCCCTGGAGACCCAGTACTTC.

The gene calls are TRBV9 and TRBJ2-1, with TRBD2 matching 10 bases. J lost 8 bases, V lost 4 bases, and 18 bases had no gene match. This CDR3 is built from 18 residues. Germline lookup yields CDR1 SGDLS and CDR2 YYNGEE. CDR3 residues: CASSTRTGLAGVMDEQFF. DNA for the CDR3: TGTGCCAGCAGCACGCGGACTGGGCTAGCGGGAGTAATGGATGAGCAGTTCTTC. The variable domain in full, completed from reference TRBV9 and TRBJ2-1, reads DSGVTQTPKHLITATGQRVTLRCSPRSGDLSVYWYQQSLDQGLQFLIQYYNGEERAKGNILERFSAQQFPDLHSELNLSSLELGDSALYFCASSTRTGLAGVMDEQFFGPGTRLTVL.

This clone was recorded a few times. This chain links TRBV30 with TRBJ1-2; D is unclear. Germline CDR1 reads GTSNPN; CDR2 reads SVGIG (reference sequence). CDR3 size: 11 residues. V was trimmed by 0 bases and J by 4 bases, leaving 3 bases between them. This chain's CDR3 is CAWSVGYGYTF. The CDR3 DNA reads as TGTGCCTGGAGTGTAGGCTATGGCTACACCTTC.

This chain connects TRBV28 to TRBJ2-1, with 12 positions matching TRBD2. This CDR3 has 16 amino acids. Trimming took 6 bases from V and 1 from J; bases not matched to a gene: 4. Germline V lookup: CDR1 MDHEN, CDR2 SYDVKM. Here the CDR3 reads CASRRLAGASYNEQFF. The CDR3, as DNA: TGTGCCAGCAGAAGACTAGCGGGAGCATCCTACAATGAGCAGTTCTTC.

The chain links TRBV5-1 to TRBJ2-7; no clear D. Deletions cut 0 bases from V and 5 bases from J, with 9 bases between. Germline V gene data show CDR1 as SGHRS and CDR2 as YFSETQ. The CDR3 is made up of 13 amino acids. CDR3 DNA: TGCGCCAGCAGCTTGGTATCTGAGGACGAGCAGTACTTC. Translating it yields CASSLVSEDEQYF.

This clone was seen a handful of times. The chain couples TRBV5-1 to TRBJ1-2; tentatively, D is TRBD1 (6 bases). Germline-derived CDR1 and CDR2 are SGHRS and YFSETQ. Trimming took 0 bases from V and 3 from J, leaving 12 bases between them. This CDR3 region has 15 residues. This chain's CDR3 is CASSLVSGDHYGYTF. DNA of the CDR3: TGCGCCAGCAGCTTGGTATCAGGGGATCACTATGGCTACACCTTC.

The V and J genes are TRBV11-1 and TRBJ2-7; D uncertain. Trimming cost V 4 bases and J 6 bases, with 10 bases left between them. This CDR3 region has 12 residues. Germline loops: CDR1 SGHAT, CDR2 FQDESV (reference sequence). The CDR3 region has the DNA TGTGCCAGCAGCTCGCGGTTAGTCGAGCAGTACTTC. Translated: CASSSRLVEQYF.

This chain links TRBV27 with TRBJ2-2; D unclear. Germline-derived CDR1 and CDR2 are MNHEY and SMNVEV (reference sequence). Trimming took 0 bases from V and 0 from J, leaving 11 bases between them. The CDR3 totals 17 residues. The CDR3 reads CASSLSGWRTNTGELFF. CDR3 DNA: TGTGCCAGCAGTTTATCAGGTTGGCGGACGAACACCGGGGAGCTGTTTTTT.